The next 3 T cell receptor beta chains were all read from a single sample in a study of T cells in Graves' hyperthyroidism and ophthalmopathy. RNA transcripts yielded amplified TCR beta CDR3 regions. Carried out on the TCR CDR3, a first-round RT-PCR used the HTBI primer set. TCRdb re-analysed the multiplex PCR reads in MiXCR, keeping a single row per CDR3 protein. The table shows 600,000 to 750,000 distinct CDR3 sequences, with 15% to 20% occurring only once. The sample comprised blood. These receptors were taken from a man aged 45-60 years with Graves' hyperthyroidism.

This clonotype has a count of ten or more. This chain uses TRBV12-3 or TRBV12-4 with TRBJ1-1; D may be TRBD1 (5 bases). The V end was cut by 6 bases, the J end by 4 bases, with 15 bases between. There are 14 residues in the CDR3. CDR3 amino acids: CASRAQGKGTEAFF. The CDR3 region has the DNA TGTGCCAGCAGAGCTCAGGGAAAGGGCACTGAAGCTTTCTTT.

V is TRBV6-1 and J is TRBJ1-4; 7 nucleotides align to TRBD1. V lost 5 bases to trimming and J lost 6 bases; unmatched junction nucleotides: 6. The germline gives CDR1 MNHNS, CDR2 SASEGT. The CDR3 is 14 residues long. The CDR3 here is CASSRQGLDEKLFF. For the CDR3, the DNA is TGTGCCAGCAGTCGACAGGGCCTCGATGAAAAACTGTTTTTT.

This clonotype was counted ten times or more. The chain uses TRBV6-1 and TRBJ2-1; D possibly corresponds to TRBD2 (5 bases). The CDR3 has 15 residues. Germline V gene lookup returns CDR1 MNHNS and CDR2 SASEGT. V was shortened by 7 bases and J by 0 bases, with 13 bases between the two germline ends. The CDR3 region has the DNA TGTGCCAGCACACGGGGATCGGGCTCCTACAATGAGCAGTTCTTC. Translating it yields CASTRGSGSYNEQFF.